The source of this T cell receptor (beta chain) is a study of Ad26.COV2.S vaccination and SARS-CoV-2 variants (dated by TCRdb to the early 2020s). Background for the entire study: Vaccine-arm donors were drawn from COV1001, a multicentre, randomized, double-blind, placebo-controlled phase I-IIa trial of Ad26.COV2.S in healthy adults. TCRbeta repertoire sequencing was used to assess the specificity and breadth of SARS-CoV-2-reactive T cell receptors after Ad26.COV2.S vaccination. Dosing of Ad26.COV2.S was intramuscular, at either 5x10^10 or 1x10^11 viral particles, delivered as one shot or as two shots spaced 56 days apart. Trial participants were randomized into five groups of five: low-dose or high-dose Ad26.COV2.S given once or twice, or placebo on both occasions. Investigators did not know the trial group allocation while performing experiments and assessing outcomes. A total of approximately 32 samples were included in the TCR-sequenced set, comprising around 20 Ad26.COV2.S vaccine recipients, 5 placebo recipients and 8 SARS-CoV-2 convalescent individuals.

Regarding this clone: Its antigen target is currently unknown. Base-call qualities are not available, and no considerably larger clone is one nucleotide away.

This specimen's treatment or condition label, per the study, means: roughly 19 received Ad26.COV2.S at low or high dose, single or two shots; 5 received placebo; per-sample allocation not given. For vaccine and placebo recipients, repertoires were sequenced using samples collected on day 63 after the first injection. In Cohort 1b, about 27 adults aged 18-55 years were enrolled at a single site in Boston, USA, between 29 July and 7 August 2020. Ad26.COV2.S consisted of a replication-incompetent adenovirus type 26 vector by which a prefusion-stabilized SARS-CoV-2 spike protein from the original Wuhan strain was expressed. What the study reported, not specific to this receptor: After vaccination, spike-specific CD8+ and CD4+ T cell responses were reported to show substantial breadth. Comparable non-spike TCR breadth was observed between vaccine and placebo recipients, consistent with only spike being contained in the vaccine. The authors noted that the TCR breadth and depth analyses may have underestimated total T cell responses. Comparing responses between vaccine doses or regimens was not something the study was powered to do. Compared with placebo recipients, Ad26.COV2.S recipients showed higher spike-specific TCR breadth (P = 0.0014).

The junction carries 9 bases between V and J, which are trimmed by 0 bases and 6 bases respectively. CDR1 and CDR2 (LGHDT, YNNKEL) derive from the germline V gene (reference sequence). Taken from cysteine to phenylalanine, the CDR3 has 14 residues. Just CDR3 DNA is preserved here, 42 bases in frame from base 1. TCRbeta CDR3 regions were sequenced with the immunoSEQ Assay. After extraction, genomic DNA underwent amplification by bias-controlled multiplex PCR, followed by high-throughput sequencing. The study's processing was this. To quantify the absolute abundance of each unique TCRbeta CDR3 region, sequences were collapsed and filtered. Usable DNA was measured by amplifying reference genes present in all nucleated cells, and TCRbeta template counts were normalized to that usable DNA to estimate T cell fraction. Repertoire TCRs were annotated as SARS-CoV-2-specific when V gene, CDR3 amino acid sequence and J gene were exactly matched to a known reactive TCR set. The reference SARS-CoV-2 TCR set came from MIRA and was filtered for enrichment in COVID-19-positive ImmuneCODE repertoires, removing public or cross-reactive TCRs. Based on the MIRA antigens, annotated TCRs were further analysed at the level of specific ORF or position within ORF. Depth was the summed frequency of annotated unique rearrangements, while breadth was defined as annotated unique rearrangements over total unique productive rearrangements. Two-sided Wilcoxon rank-sum tests were applied when comparing TCR breadth between groups. In its TCRdb copy, this immuneACCESS table keeps in-frame sequences only and misses some clones. Where compared with another copy, unresolved V genes explain less than half of these, and the others have no known cause. That table gives V, J and clone size, and the DNA gave D and trimming. The sample records about 680,000 clones, approximately 88% of which are singletons. The ten largest account for 1.5% of the sample.

The sequences come from peripheral blood, collected in a trial of Ad26.COV2.S vaccine versus placebo. The rearranged segments are TRBV3-1 (or the pseudogene TRBV3-2) and TRBJ2-4, with TRBD1 as a weak D call on 5 bases. This clonotype originated in a person aged 18 to 65 who received the Ad26.COV2.S COVID-19 vaccine or a placebo. The nucleotide sequence is TGTGCCAGCAGCCAAGATGGGCAGGGAAACATTCAGTACTTC. Its translation is CASSQDGQGNIQYF.